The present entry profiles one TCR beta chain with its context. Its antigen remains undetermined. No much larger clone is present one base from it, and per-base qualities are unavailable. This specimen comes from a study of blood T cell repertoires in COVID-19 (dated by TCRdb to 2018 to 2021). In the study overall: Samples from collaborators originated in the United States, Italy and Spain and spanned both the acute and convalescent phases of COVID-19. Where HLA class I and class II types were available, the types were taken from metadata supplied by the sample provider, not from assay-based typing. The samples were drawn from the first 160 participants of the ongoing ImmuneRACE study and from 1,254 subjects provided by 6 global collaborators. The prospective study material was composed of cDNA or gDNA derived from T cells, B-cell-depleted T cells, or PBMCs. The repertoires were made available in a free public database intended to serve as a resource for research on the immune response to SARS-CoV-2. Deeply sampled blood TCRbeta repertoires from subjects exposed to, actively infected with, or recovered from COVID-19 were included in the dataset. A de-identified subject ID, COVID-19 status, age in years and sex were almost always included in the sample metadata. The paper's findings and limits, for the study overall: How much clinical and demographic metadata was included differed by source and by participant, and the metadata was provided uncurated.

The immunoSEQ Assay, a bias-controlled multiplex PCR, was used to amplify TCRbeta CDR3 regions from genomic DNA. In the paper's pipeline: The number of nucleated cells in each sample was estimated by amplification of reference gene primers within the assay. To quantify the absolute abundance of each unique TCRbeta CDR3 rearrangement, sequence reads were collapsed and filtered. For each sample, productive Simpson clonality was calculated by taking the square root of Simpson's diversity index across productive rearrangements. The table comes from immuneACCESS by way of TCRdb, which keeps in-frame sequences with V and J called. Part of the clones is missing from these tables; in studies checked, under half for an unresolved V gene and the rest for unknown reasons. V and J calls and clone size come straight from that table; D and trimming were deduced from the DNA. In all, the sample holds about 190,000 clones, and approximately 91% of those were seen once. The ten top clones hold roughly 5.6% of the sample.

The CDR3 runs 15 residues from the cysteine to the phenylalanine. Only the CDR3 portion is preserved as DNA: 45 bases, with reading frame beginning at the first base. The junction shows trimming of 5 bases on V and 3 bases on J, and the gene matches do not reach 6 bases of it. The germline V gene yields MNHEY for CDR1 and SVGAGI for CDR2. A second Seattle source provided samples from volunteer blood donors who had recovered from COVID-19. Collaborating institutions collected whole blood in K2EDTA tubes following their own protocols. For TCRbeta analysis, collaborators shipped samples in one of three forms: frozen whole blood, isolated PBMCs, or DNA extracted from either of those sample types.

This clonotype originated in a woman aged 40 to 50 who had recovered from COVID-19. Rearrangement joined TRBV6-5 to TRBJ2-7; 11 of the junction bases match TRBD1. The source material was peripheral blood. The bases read TGTGCCAGCAGTCACGGGGGACAGGGGGGCTACGAGCAGTACTTC. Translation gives CASSHGGQGGYEQYF.